Below, one T cell receptor (beta chain) is given with its context. Its cognate antigen is unknown. These data come from a study of post-analysis software for immune sequencing data. In the study overall: Several disease courses (relapsing-remitting, secondary progressive and progressive-relapsing) of multiple sclerosis were included. General observations from the study: Samples from one preparation batch, clustered by F measure, grouped strongly together. With TRBV5-6, TRBV5-1 and TRBV20-1 included, 4 or 5 TRBV segments were more frequent in patients than in controls. Compared against controls, patients with multiple sclerosis displayed significantly lower normalized Chao1 diversity.

CDR3 length: 15 residues. J lost 6 bases, V lost 5 bases, and 9 bases had no gene match. The germline CDR1 and CDR2 sequences are SGHTA and FQGNSA. TCR beta cDNA libraries had unique molecular identifiers. Roughly 450,000 cDNA molecules came from about 1 to 10 million T cells. TCRdb reprocessed the PCR reads via MiXCR and lists one record per CDR3 protein. The sample yields approximately 690,000 distinct CDR3 sequences, approximately 60% seen once. The chain links TRBV7-2 to TRBJ1-1; 10 nucleotides match TRBD1. The receptor's source is a girl between 2 and 10 years old with multiple sclerosis. What was sequenced was blood. The DNA of the CDR3 is TGTGCCAGCAGCCCAACCGGGACAGGGGACCCTGAAGCTTTCTTT. Translation gives CASSPTGTGDPEAFF.